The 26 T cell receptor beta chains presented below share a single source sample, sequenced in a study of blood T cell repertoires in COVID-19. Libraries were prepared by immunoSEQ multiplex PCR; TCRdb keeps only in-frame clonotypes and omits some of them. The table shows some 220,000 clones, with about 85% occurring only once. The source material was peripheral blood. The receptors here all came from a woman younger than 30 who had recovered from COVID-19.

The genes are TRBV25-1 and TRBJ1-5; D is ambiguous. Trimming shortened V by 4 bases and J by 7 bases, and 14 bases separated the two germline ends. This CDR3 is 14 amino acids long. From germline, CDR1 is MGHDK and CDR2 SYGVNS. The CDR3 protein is CASSVTGGSQPQHF. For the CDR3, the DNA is TGTGCCAGCAGTGTAACGGGAGGGTCGCAGCCCCAGCATTTT.

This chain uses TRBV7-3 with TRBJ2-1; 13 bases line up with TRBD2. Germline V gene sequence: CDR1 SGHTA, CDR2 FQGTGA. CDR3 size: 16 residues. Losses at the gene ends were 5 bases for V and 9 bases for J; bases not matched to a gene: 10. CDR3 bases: TGTGCCAGCAGCCCATACCGGACTAGCGGGAGTGGTGAGCAGTTCTTC. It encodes CASSPYRTSGSGEQFF.

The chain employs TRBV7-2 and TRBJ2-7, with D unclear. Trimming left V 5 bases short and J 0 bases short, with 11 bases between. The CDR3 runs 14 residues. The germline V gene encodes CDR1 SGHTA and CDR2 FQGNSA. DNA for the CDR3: TGTGCCAGCAGCGCCCTTACGAGCTCCTACGAGCAGTACTTC. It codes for CASSALTSSYEQYF.

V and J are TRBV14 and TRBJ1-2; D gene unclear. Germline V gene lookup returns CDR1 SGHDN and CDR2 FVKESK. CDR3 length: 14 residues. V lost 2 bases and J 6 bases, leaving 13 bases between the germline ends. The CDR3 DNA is TGTGCCAGCAGCCAACTGAGGAGCCGTAATGGCTACACCTTC. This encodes CASSQLRSRNGYTF. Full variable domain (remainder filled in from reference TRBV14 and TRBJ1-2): EAGVTQFPSHSVIEKGQTVTLRCDPISGHDNLYWYRRVMGKEIKFLLHFVKESKQDESGMPNNRFLAERTGGTYSTLKVQPAELEDSGVYFCASSQLRSRNGYTFGSGTRLTVV.

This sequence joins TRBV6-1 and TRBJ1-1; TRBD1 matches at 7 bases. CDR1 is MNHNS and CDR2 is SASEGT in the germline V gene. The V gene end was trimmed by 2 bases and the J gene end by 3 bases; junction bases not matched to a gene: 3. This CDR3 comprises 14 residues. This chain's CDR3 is CASSETGADTEAFF. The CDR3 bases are TGTGCCAGCAGTGAAACAGGGGCTGACACTGAAGCTTTCTTT.

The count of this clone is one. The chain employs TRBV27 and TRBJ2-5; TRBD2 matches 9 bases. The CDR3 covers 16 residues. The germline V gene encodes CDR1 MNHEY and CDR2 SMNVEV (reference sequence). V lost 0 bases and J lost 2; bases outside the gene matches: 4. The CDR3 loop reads CASSLSWGLAQETQYF. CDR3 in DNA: TGTGCCAGCAGTTTATCGTGGGGACTAGCACAAGAGACCCAGTACTTC.

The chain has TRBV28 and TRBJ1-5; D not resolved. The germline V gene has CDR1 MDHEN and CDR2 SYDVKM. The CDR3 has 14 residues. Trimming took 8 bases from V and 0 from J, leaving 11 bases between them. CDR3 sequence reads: CASRGPNSNQPQHF. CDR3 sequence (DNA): TGTGCCAGCCGCGGGCCGAATAGCAATCAGCCCCAGCATTTT.

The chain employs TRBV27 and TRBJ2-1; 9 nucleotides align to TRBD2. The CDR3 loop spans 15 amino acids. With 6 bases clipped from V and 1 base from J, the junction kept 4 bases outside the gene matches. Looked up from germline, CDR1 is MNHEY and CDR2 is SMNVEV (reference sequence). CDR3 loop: CASSHSGSSYNEQFF. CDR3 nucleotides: TGTGCCAGCAGCCATAGCGGGAGTTCCTACAATGAGCAGTTCTTC.

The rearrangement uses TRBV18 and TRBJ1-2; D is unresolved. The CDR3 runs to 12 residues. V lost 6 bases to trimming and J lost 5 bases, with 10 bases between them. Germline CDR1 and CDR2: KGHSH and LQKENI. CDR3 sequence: CASSLREYGYTF. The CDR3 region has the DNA TGTGCCAGCTCCCTCCGGGAGTATGGCTACACCTTC.

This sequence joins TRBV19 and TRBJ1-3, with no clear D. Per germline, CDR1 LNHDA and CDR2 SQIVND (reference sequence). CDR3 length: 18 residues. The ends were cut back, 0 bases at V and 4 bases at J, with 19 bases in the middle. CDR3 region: CASSIERELLLRGNTIYF. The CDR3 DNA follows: TGTGCCAGTAGTATAGAGCGGGAACTTCTCCTGCGGGGAAACACCATATATTTT.

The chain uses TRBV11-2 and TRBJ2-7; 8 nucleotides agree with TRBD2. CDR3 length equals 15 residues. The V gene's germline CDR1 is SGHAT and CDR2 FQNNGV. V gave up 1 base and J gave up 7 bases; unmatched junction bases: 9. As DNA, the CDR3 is TGTGCCAGCAGCTTAGGACAGCGGGGGAATGAAGAGCAGTACTTC. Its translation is CASSLGQRGNEEQYF.

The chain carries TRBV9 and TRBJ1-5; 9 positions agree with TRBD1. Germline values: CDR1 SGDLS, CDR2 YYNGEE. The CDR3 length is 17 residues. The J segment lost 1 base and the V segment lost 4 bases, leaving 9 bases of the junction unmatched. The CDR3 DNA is TGTGCCAGCAGCCCGGGGGACAGGGTAATGAGCAATCAGCCCCAGCATTTT. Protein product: CASSPGDRVMSNQPQHF.

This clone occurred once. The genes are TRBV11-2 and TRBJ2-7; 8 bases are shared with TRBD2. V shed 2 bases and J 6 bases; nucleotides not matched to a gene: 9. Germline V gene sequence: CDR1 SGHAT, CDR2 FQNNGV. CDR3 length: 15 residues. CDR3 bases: TGTGCCAGCAGCTTAACTCCTAGCGGGTACGGCGAGCAGTACTTC. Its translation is CASSLTPSGYGEQYF.

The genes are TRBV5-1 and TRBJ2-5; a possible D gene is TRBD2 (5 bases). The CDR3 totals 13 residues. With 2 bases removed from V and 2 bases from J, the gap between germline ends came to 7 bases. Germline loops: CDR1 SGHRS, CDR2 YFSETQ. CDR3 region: CASSLLEQETQYF. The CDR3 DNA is TGCGCCAGCAGCTTACTAGAACAAGAGACCCAGTACTTC.

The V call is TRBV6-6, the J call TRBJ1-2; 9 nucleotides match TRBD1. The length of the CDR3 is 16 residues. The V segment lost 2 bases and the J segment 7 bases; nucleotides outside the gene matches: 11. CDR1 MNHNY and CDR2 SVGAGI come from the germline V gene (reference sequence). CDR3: CASSYGGVQGAGGYTF. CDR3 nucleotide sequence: TGTGCCAGCAGTTACGGCGGTGTACAGGGGGCGGGTGGCTACACCTTC.

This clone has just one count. CDR3 DNA sequence: TGTGCCAGCAGCCAAGTTCAGGGGGCGCGATCACCCCTCCACTTT. Translation gives CASSQVQGARSPLHF. The chain recombines TRBV3-1 (or the pseudogene TRBV3-2) with TRBJ1-6, with TRBD1 identical over 8 bases. The CDR3 is 15 residues long. Germline-derived CDR1 and CDR2 are LGHDT and YNNKEL (reference sequence). V lost 1 base to trimming and J lost 10 bases; unmatched junction nucleotides: 6.

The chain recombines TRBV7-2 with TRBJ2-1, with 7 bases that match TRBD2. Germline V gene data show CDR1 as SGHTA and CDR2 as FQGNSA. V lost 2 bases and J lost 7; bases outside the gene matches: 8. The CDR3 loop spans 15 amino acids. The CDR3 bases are TGTGCCAGCAGCTTAAGAGGCGGGAGTGGGAATGAGCAGTTCTTC. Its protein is CASSLRGGSGNEQFF.

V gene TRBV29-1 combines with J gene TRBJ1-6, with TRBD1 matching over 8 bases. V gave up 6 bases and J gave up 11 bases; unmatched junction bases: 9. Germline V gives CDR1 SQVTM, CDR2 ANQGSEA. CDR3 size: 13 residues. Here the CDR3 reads CSVAGTGSAPLHF. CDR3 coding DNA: TGCAGCGTCGCCGGGACAGGCAGTGCACCCCTCCACTTT. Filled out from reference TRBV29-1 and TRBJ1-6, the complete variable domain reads SAVISQKPSRDICQRGTSLTIQCQVDSQVTMMFWYRQQPGQSLTLIATANQGSEATYESGFVIDKFPISRPNLTFSTLTVSNMSPEDSSIYLCSVAGTGSAPLHFGNGTRLTVT.

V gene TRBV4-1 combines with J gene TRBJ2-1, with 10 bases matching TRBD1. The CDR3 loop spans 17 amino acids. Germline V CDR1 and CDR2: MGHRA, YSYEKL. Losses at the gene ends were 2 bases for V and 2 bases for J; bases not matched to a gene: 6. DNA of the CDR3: TGCGCCAGCAGCCAAAGATCCGGACAGGGGGCCTACAATGAGCAGTTCTTC. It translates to CASSQRSGQGAYNEQFF.

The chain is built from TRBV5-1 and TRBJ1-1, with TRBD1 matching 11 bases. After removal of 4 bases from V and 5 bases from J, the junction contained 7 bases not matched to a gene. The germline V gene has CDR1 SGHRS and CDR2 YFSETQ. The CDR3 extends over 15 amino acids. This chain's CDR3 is CASSPGQGAFTEAFF. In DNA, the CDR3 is TGCGCCAGCAGCCCCGGACAGGGGGCTTTTACTGAAGCTTTCTTT. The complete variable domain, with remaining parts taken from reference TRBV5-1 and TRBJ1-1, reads KAGVTQTPRYLIKTRGQQVTLSCSPISGHRSVSWYQQTPGQGLQFLFEYFSETQRNKGNFPGRFSGRQFSNSRSEMNVSTLELGDSALYLCASSPGQGAFTEAFFGQGTRLTVV.

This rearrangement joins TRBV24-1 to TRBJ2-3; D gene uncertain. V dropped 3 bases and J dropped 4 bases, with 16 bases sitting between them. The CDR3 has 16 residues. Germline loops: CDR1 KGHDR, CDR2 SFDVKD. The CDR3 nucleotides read TGTGCCACCAGTGATCCCCGCGTGGGCCGGTCAGATACGCAGTATTTT. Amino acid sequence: CATSDPRVGRSDTQYF.

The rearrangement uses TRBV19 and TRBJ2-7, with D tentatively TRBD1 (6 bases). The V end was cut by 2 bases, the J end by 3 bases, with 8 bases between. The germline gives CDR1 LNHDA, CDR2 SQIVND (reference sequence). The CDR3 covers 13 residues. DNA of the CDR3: TGTGCCAGTAGTATACAGGGGATCTACGAGCAGTACTTC. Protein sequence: CASSIQGIYEQYF.

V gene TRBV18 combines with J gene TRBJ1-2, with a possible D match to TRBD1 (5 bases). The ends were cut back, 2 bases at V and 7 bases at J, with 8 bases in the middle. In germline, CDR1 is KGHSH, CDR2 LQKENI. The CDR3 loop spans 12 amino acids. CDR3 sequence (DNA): TGTGCCAGCTCACCAGGGGGAGGTGGCTACACCTTC. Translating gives CASSPGGGGYTF.

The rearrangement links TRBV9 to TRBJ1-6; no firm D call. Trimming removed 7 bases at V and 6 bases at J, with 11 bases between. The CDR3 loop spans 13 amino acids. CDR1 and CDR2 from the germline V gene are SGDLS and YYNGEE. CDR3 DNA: TGTGCCAGCGCCCTATCCCTTAATTCACCCCTCCACTTT. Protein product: CASALSLNSPLHF.

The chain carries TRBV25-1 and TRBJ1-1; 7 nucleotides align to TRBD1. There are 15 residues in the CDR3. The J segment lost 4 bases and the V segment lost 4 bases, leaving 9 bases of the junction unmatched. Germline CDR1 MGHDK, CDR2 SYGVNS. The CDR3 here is CASSVHRGRGTEAFF. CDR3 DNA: TGTGCCAGCAGTGTACACAGGGGTAGGGGCACTGAAGCTTTCTTT.

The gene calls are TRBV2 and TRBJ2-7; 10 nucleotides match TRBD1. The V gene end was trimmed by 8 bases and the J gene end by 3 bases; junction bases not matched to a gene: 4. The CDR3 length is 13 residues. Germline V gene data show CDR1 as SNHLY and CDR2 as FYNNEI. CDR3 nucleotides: TGTGCCAGCTACCGGGACAGGGGCTACGAGCAGTACTTC. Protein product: CASYRDRGYEQYF.